This T cell receptor (beta chain) was obtained from a study of T-cell reconstitution after alpha-beta-depleted transplantation in children. The V and J ends lost 6 bases and 0 bases, in that order; junction bases with no gene match: 7. The CDR3 is made up of 15 amino acids. Germline assignment: CDR1 MNHEY and CDR2 SVGEGT. Researchers prepared the TCRbeta library using unique molecular identifiers, the study reports. Each CDR3 protein gets one entry after TCRdb re-called the PCR reads with MiXCR. This table holds fewer than 550,000 distinct CDR3 sequences, 15% to 20% found once. Overall study results and limits: Diversity and T-cell counts at one year after transplant derived mostly from new T cells. About two months after transplant, alpha-beta T cells reportedly came from several hundred expanded graft clones.

This clonotype was seen only a few times. The target antigen is unknown. The sequencing here drew on PBMCs, mostly from graft donor cells, taken 360 days after TCRalphabeta/CD19-depleted stem cell transplant. The receptor's source is a boy under three years old who had a stem cell transplant for Wiskott-Aldrich syndrome, so the T cells may come from the graft donor. The chain recombines TRBV6-2 or TRBV6-3 with TRBJ2-7; 8 bases align to TRBD1. The CDR3 DNA reads as TGTGCCAGCAGACATGACAGGGGACTCTCCTACGAGCAGTACTTC. Its translation: CASRHDRGLSYEQYF.